Below, one T cell receptor (beta chain) is given with its context. Its antigen is not known. Some clones are missing from TCRdb's copy, which holds only in-frame ones; the method was immunoSEQ multiplex PCR. The sample contains about 120,000 clones, 80% to 90% of which appear only once. CDR1 and CDR2 (germline): WNHNN, SYGVQD (reference sequence). This CDR3 has 18 amino acids. V was pared by 2 bases and J by 5 bases, with 21 bases between. These data originate in a study of T cell responses to AZD1222 COVID-19 vaccine. General study findings and limits: Vaccine-related CD4 TCRs covered spike, predominating at 160-218 and 743-854. Donors skewed white British and female; clonal diversity was possibly underestimated. An increase in Spike-specific TCR breadth and depth was observed after two AZD1222 doses.

Here the sequenced sample was peripheral blood, taken 28 days after the second AZD1222 dose. This chain uses TRBV10-1 with TRBJ2-2, with D perhaps matching TRBD1 or TRBD2 (5 bases each). This clonotype was obtained from an adult who received the AZD1222 COVID-19 vaccine. The CDR3 protein is CASSEDQVGVSGTGELFF. As DNA, the CDR3 is TGCGCCAGCAGTGAGGACCAAGTAGGGGTCTCGGGGACCGGGGAGCTGTTTTTT.